The clone carrying this T cell receptor (beta chain) was recorded a few times. Its antigen is currently unknown. Researchers reported that TCR beta cDNA libraries carried unique molecular identifiers. TCRdb analysed the PCR reads with MiXCR anew, one entry per CDR3 protein. Of roughly 580,000 distinct CDR3 sequences in the sample, around 40% are singletons; the top ten hold over 1.5%. The data were taken from a study of post-analysis software for immune sequencing data. Study-level findings and limits: Five or six TRBV segments were more frequent in patients than controls; TRBV5-6, TRBV5-1 and TRBV20-1 belonged to this group.

Trimming cost V 2 bases and J 4 bases, with 8 bases left between them. CDR3 length: 13 amino acids. Germline loops: CDR1 SGHAT, CDR2 FQNNGV. The chain links TRBV11-2 to TRBJ2-5; unclear D gene. The specimen sequenced was blood. The clonotype was recovered from a girl under 18 with multiple sclerosis. CDR3 DNA: TGTGCCAGCAGCTTAATCCCAGCAGAGACCCAGTACTTC. The encoded protein is CASSLIPAETQYF.